One TCR beta chain is described in this entry. Its antigen specificity is not known. Base qualities are missing; no much larger clone stands one base away. The data were taken from a study of response to subunit inactivated influenza vaccine (dated by TCRdb to the late 2010s). Looking at the study overall: The study used deep quantitative T cell receptor repertoire profiling to track responses to a trivalent subunit inactivated influenza vaccine.

Library method: RT-PCR. Sequencing relied on an Illumina HiSeq 2500. TCRdb cleaned the public reads at Q25 with fastp, built clones with MiXCR and kept in-frame beta chains. Under each unique CDR3 protein, matching rows form one entry showing the most common genes and DNA. Present in this sample are around 650,000 distinct CDR3 sequences, 15% to 18% of which were seen just once. The ten largest make up around a tenth of the sample. What the study reported, not specific to this receptor: According to the authors, only a limited number of new T cells may be recruited by each seasonal influenza vaccination.

V gives up 0 bases and J gives up 2 bases, and the segment between their germline ends measures 12 bases. Spanning cysteine to phenylalanine, the CDR3 consists of 16 amino acids. Of the read, only the CDR3 DNA is kept; its 48 bases are in frame from base 1. The germline V gene sets CDR1 to SGHRS and CDR2 to YFSETQ. The specimen was PBMCs from blood, collected roughly 12 days after vaccination. Recombination joined TRBV5-1 with TRBJ1-5; no confident D gene assignment can be made. The receptor was derived from a man aged 45-65 years who received an inactivated influenza vaccine. Donor details come from another sample of the same person, matched by shared clones. The DNA sequence is as follows: TGCGCCAGCAGCTTGGTCCCGATCTCAGGCAATCAGCCCCAGCATTTT. This yields the protein CASSLVPISGNQPQHF.